The rows below give T cell receptor beta chains drawn from one sample of a study of neurological immune-mediated disorders. TCRdb re-derived calls from the 5' RACE reads in MiXCR, one entry per CDR3 protein. This sample has about 87,000 distinct CDR3 sequences, with around 3.6% found just once. The specimen sequenced was PBMCs. The receptors originated from a woman between 45 and 60 years old with multiple sclerosis. The CDR3 runs from the conserved cysteine through the conserved F or W. The order of the fields is V gene, CDR3 protein.

TRBV7-2,CASSASGWETQYF
TRBV7-9,CASSLVVGYEQYF
TRBV29-1,CSTPSTGYDGYTF
TRBV4-1,CASSQLSNYGYTF
TRBV7-9,CASSGLGNEQFF
TRBV20-1,CSAKTGTYYGYTF
TRBV5-1,CASSPSGWRSNSPLHF
TRBV5-1,CASSTGTSDQETQYF
TRBV29-1,CSVVAGGFYEQYF
TRBV5-1,CASSSGQRSEQYF
TRBV12-3/TRBV12-4,CASSSDRGNYGYTF